The next 23 T cell receptor beta chains were all read from a single sample in a study of control samples from healthy donors and cancer patients. This table comes from immunoSEQ multiplex PCR, and its TCRdb copy is limited to in-frame clones, with some not included. Among around 120,000 clones listed, over 90% were seen once. The sample comprised blood. The receptors stem from a man aged 30 to 39 in good health.

The chain combines TRBV28 with TRBJ1-2; D perhaps matches TRBD1 (5 bases). The CDR3 has 16 residues. The V end lost 6 bases, the J end lost 4 bases, and 21 bases lay between the germline ends. CDR1 and CDR2 (germline): MDHEN, SYDVKM. CDR3 coding DNA: TGTGCCAGCAGCCCTCCCGGGTTCAGGGTTAGCTATGGCTACACCTTC. Residues: CASSPPGFRVSYGYTF.

Only one count was recorded for this clone. The CDR3 DNA is TGTGCCACCACAAGGACAGGGGCTGCCAATGAGCAGTTCTTC. It yields the protein CATTRTGAANEQFF. V gene TRBV19 combines with J gene TRBJ2-1; TRBD1 agrees at 9 bases. The germline CDR1 and CDR2 sequences are LNHDA and SQIVND (reference sequence). J was trimmed by 6 bases and V by 10 bases; bases with no gene match: 10. The CDR3 runs 14 residues.

This chain joins TRBV6-5 and TRBJ1-2; TRBD1 aligns across 7 bases. The CDR3 length is 13 residues. Trimming took 6 bases from V and 7 from J; bases not matched to a gene: 8. Germline loops: CDR1 MNHEY, CDR2 SVGAGI. The CDR3 spells CASSRDRVRGYTF. The DNA for the CDR3 is TGTGCCAGCAGCCGAGACAGGGTCCGTGGCTACACCTTC.

This chain links TRBV3-1 (or the pseudogene TRBV3-2) with TRBJ2-7; possible D gene TRBD2, 6 bases. The germline V gene has CDR1 LGHDT and CDR2 YNNKEL (reference sequence). This CDR3 has 13 residues. V was clipped by 2 bases and J by 6 bases, with 11 bases between them. The CDR3 loop reads CASSQRLVGEQYV. CDR3 sequence (DNA): TGTGCCAGCAGCCAAAGACTAGTAGGCGAGCAGTACGTC.

J is TRBJ1-1 and V is TRBV5-1; D gene unclear. V was cut by 2 bases and J by 0 bases, with 8 bases left in between. The CDR3 is 14 amino acids. Germline V gene sequence: CDR1 SGHRS, CDR2 YFSETQ. In nucleotides, the CDR3 is TGCGCCAGCAGCTTCCCCAGAGTGAACACTGAAGCTTTCTTT. Translated, it gives CASSFPRVNTEAFF.

The rearrangement links TRBV10-3 to TRBJ1-2; no clear D gene. The CDR3 has 13 amino acids. From germline, CDR1 is ENHRY and CDR2 SYGVKD. V dropped 6 bases and J dropped 0 bases, with 8 bases sitting between them. CDR3 residues: CAISGGSNYGYTF. The DNA for the CDR3 is TGTGCCATCAGCGGAGGCTCTAACTATGGCTACACCTTC.

The sample holds a few counts of this clone. The chain recombines TRBV19 with TRBJ1-3, with a tentative D call TRBD1 (6 bases). With 5 bases removed from V and 0 bases from J, the gap between germline ends came to 11 bases. The CDR3 spans 15 residues. Germline lookup yields CDR1 LNHDA and CDR2 SQIVND (reference sequence). CDR3 in DNA: TGTGCCAGTAGTTCCGACAGGCTCTCTGGAAACACCATATATTTT. Translation: CASSSDRLSGNTIYF.

This chain joins TRBV19 and TRBJ2-1; 8 bases match TRBD2. Looked up from germline, CDR1 is LNHDA and CDR2 is SQIVND (reference sequence). The ends lost 3 bases at V and 6 bases at J; junction bases unmatched: 22. This CDR3 comprises 20 residues. The CDR3 loop reads CASSIRVAGSGDLKTNEQFF. The CDR3 region has the DNA TGTGCCAGTAGTATCAGAGTGGCGGGTAGCGGGGATCTTAAGACCAATGAGCAGTTCTTC.

V is TRBV24-1 and J is TRBJ2-6; TRBD2 is a possible D gene (5 bases). CDR1 KGHDR and CDR2 SFDVKD come from the germline V gene. The CDR3 runs to 16 residues. V was cut by 3 bases and J by 1 base, with 9 bases left in between. CDR3: CATSDPDYSGANVLTF. CDR3 DNA: TGTGCCACCAGTGATCCCGACTATTCTGGGGCCAACGTCCTGACTTTC.

Points on this clone: The same CDR3 arises from other DNA sequences in this sample as well. The chain recombines TRBV7-9 with TRBJ1-6; D perhaps matches TRBD1 (5 bases). Trimming cost V 0 bases and J 14 bases, with 14 bases left between them. The CDR3 is 14 amino acids. Germline CDR1 SEHNR, CDR2 FQNEAQ (reference sequence). The CDR3 DNA reads as TGTGCCAGCAGCTTAGCGGGGGAGGGTCGGGCCCTCCACTTT. As protein: CASSLAGEGRALHF. Looking up the rest from reference TRBV7-9 and TRBJ1-6 gives the full variable domain: DTGVSQNPRHKITKRGQNVTFRCDPISEHNRLYWYRQTLGQGPEFLTYFQNEAQLEKSRLLSDRFSAERPKGSFSTLEIQRTEQGDSAMYLCASSLAGEGRALHFGNGTRLTVT.

CDR3 sequence: CASSVALMGQGAPPAGYTF. The DNA of the CDR3 is TGTGCCAGCAGCGTAGCTCTAATGGGACAGGGGGCCCCGCCGGCTGGCTACACCTTC. The chain is built from TRBV9 and TRBJ1-2; the match to TRBD1 covers 12 bases. The CDR3 loop spans 19 amino acids. Germline V gene data show CDR1 as SGDLS and CDR2 as YYNGEE. After removal of 0 bases from V and 7 bases from J, the junction contained 16 bases not matched to a gene.

This rearrangement joins TRBV10-2 to TRBJ1-1; tentative D call: TRBD1 (5 bases). There are 17 residues in the CDR3. V was trimmed by 3 bases and J by 1 base, leaving 18 bases between them. Germline V lookup: CDR1 WSHSY, CDR2 SAAADI. The CDR3 reads CASSDNQGVGGNTEAFF. The DNA for the CDR3 is TGCGCCAGCAGTGATAATCAGGGAGTAGGAGGGAACACTGAAGCTTTCTTT.

The chain has TRBV27 and TRBJ2-2; the match to TRBD1 covers 7 bases. V shed 6 bases, J shed 4 bases, and the junction held 5 bases outside the gene matches. Per germline, CDR1 MNHEY and CDR2 SMNVEV (reference sequence). The CDR3 contains 14 residues. The CDR3 reads CASSPGQSTGELFF. The CDR3 DNA reads as TGTGCCAGCAGCCCGGGACAGAGCACCGGGGAGCTGTTTTTT.

The chain uses TRBV12-3 or TRBV12-4 and TRBJ1-6; 7 nucleotides match TRBD1. The V and J ends lost 6 bases and 8 bases, in that order; junction bases with no gene match: 4. This CDR3 contains 13 residues. The CDR3 DNA reads TGTGCCAGCAGATACCAGGGGGATTCACCCCTCCACTTT. Translating it yields CASRYQGDSPLHF.

The chain combines TRBV15 with TRBJ2-3, with D perhaps assigned TRBD1 or TRBD2 (5 bases each). The germline CDR1 and CDR2 sequences are LNHNV and YYDKDF (reference sequence). There are 18 residues in the CDR3. V was pared by 4 bases and J by 6 bases, with 26 bases between. This CDR3 reads CATSTNRGRESLRDTQYF. CDR3 DNA: TGTGCCACCAGCACAAACCGGGGCAGGGAATCCCTCAGGGATACGCAGTATTTT.

This chain connects TRBV27 to TRBJ1-1, with 7 positions matching TRBD1. The CDR3 runs 17 residues. The germline gives CDR1 MNHEY, CDR2 SMNVEV (reference sequence). J gave up 4 bases and V 8 bases, and 19 bases lay outside the gene matches. This CDR3 is CASSKRQGEWMGTEAFF. The CDR3, as DNA: TGTGCCAGCTCTAAACGACAGGGTGAGTGGATGGGCACTGAAGCTTTCTTT.

This chain links TRBV27 with TRBJ1-3; no clear D gene. The germline V gene encodes CDR1 MNHEY and CDR2 SMNVEV (reference sequence). The V end lost 0 bases, the J end lost 3 bases, and 6 bases lay between the germline ends. The CDR3 contains 14 residues. CDR3 loop: CASSLSGSGNTIYF. In DNA, the CDR3 is TGTGCCAGCAGTTTATCAGGGAGTGGAAACACCATATATTTT.

This clone was recorded only once. The genes are TRBV2 and TRBJ1-5; TRBD1 might be the D (5 bases). Germline CDR1 and CDR2: SNHLY and FYNNEI. V was clipped by 1 base and J by 6 bases, with 13 bases between them. The CDR3 length is 15 residues. CDR3 loop: CASSEDRGGGQPQHF. The DNA for the CDR3 is TGTGCCAGCAGTGAAGATAGGGGAGGAGGTCAGCCCCAGCATTTT.

The V call is TRBV7-9, the J call TRBJ2-2, with 8 bases lining up with TRBD2. Germline CDR1 is SEHNR and CDR2 is FQNEAQ (reference sequence). The V and J ends lost 3 bases and 6 bases, in that order; junction bases with no gene match: 12. This CDR3 comprises 17 residues. For the CDR3, the DNA is TGTGCCAGCAGCTTGTTAGCGGGGACTATTTCCGCCGGGGAGCTGTTTTTT. Translated: CASSLLAGTISAGELFF.

This chain links TRBV7-9 with TRBJ2-3, with D unresolved. Trimming took 6 bases from V and 3 from J, leaving 25 bases between them. The CDR3 extends over 18 amino acids. Per the germline V gene, CDR1 is SEHNR and CDR2 is FQNEAQ (reference sequence). For the CDR3, the DNA is TGTGCCAGCAGTTGCATCCCGCCCCCCCCGCGCCGTACAGATACGCAGTATTTT. Amino acids: CASSCIPPPPRRTDTQYF.

The J gene is TRBJ1-1, the V gene TRBV19; no clear D gene. Germline V gene data show CDR1 as LNHDA and CDR2 as SQIVND (reference sequence). The CDR3 contains 15 residues. Trimming stripped 7 bases from V and 0 bases from J, with 15 bases between. The CDR3 region is CASINPWVMNTEAFF. The DNA for the CDR3 is TGTGCCAGTATAAACCCGTGGGTTATGAACACTGAAGCTTTCTTT.

V and J are TRBV6-5 and TRBJ1-5; no definite D call. Germline V gene lookup returns CDR1 MNHEY and CDR2 SVGAGI. Trimming took 8 bases from V and 3 from J, leaving 11 bases between them. The CDR3 contains 13 residues. CDR3 bases: TGTGCCAGCGCCGCGGGCTACAATCAGCCCCAGCATTTT. This sequence encodes CASAAGYNQPQHF.

This chain links TRBV5-5 with TRBJ1-1, with D perhaps TRBD1 (5 bases). With 4 bases removed from V and 1 base from J, the gap between germline ends came to 17 bases. The CDR3 spans 16 residues. Germline CDR1 and CDR2: SGHKS and YYEKEE (reference sequence). In nucleotides, the CDR3 is TGTGCCAGCAGCCCCATCCGGCGGCAGGGGAACACTGAAGCTTTCTTT. Translated, it gives CASSPIRRQGNTEAFF.